Each of the 18 T cell receptor beta chains below was sequenced from the same sample in a study of shared clonotypes between healthy human individuals. Profiled with immunoSEQ multiplex PCR; TCRdb holds only in-frame clones, not every one. The sample shows some 650,000 clones, less than 98% of them seen only once. Specimen: naive CD4+ T cells sorted from blood. Noted subset: CD45RA+ positively selected. These receptors came from a woman aged 25 to 39 in good health.

This chain connects TRBV27 to TRBJ2-5; 8 bases agree with TRBD1. The J call may not be correct, given that the DNA end is closer to TRBJ2-7. CDR1 is MNHEY, CDR2 SMNVEV, per germline (reference sequence). This CDR3 region has 15 residues. The CDR3 loop is CASSPYQGAGYEQYF. DNA of the CDR3: TGTGCCAGCAGTCCCTACCAGGGGGCGGGATACGAGCAGTACTTC.

The chain combines TRBV7-2 with TRBJ2-3; 13 nucleotides match TRBD2. Per the germline V gene, CDR1 is SGHTA and CDR2 is FQGNSA. The CDR3 length is 17 residues. Losses at the gene ends were 5 bases for V and 2 bases for J; bases not matched to a gene: 7. In nucleotides, the CDR3 is TGTGCCAGCAGCCCAGCGGGACTAGCGGGACCCACAGATACGCAGTATTTT. Its translation is CASSPAGLAGPTDTQYF.

V and J are TRBV19 and TRBJ2-7; tentative D call: TRBD1 (8 bases). This CDR3 comprises 15 residues. Germline lookup yields CDR1 LNHDA and CDR2 SQIVND (reference sequence). Trimming removed 7 bases from V and 6 bases from J, with 22 bases in between. The CDR3 is CASTGGGSRFREQYF. The CDR3 nucleotides read TGTGCCAGTACAGGGGGCGGGAGTCGTTTTCGCGAGCAGTACTTC.

J is TRBJ2-7 and V is TRBV5-5, with D uncertain. Germline V CDR1 and CDR2: SGHKS, YYEKEE (reference sequence). V was cut by 0 bases and J by 1 base, with 8 bases left in between. The CDR3 is 14 amino acids. The CDR3 sequence: CASSLGQLSYEQYF. Here the CDR3 DNA reads TGTGCCAGCAGCTTGGGGCAGCTTTCCTACGAGCAGTACTTC.

The CDR3 sequence: CASSFDRGANEQFF. For the CDR3, the DNA is TGTGCCAGCAGTTTTGACAGGGGAGCCAATGAGCAGTTCTTC. The V gene is TRBV6-5, the J gene TRBJ2-1, with TRBD1 matching over 8 bases. The germline CDR1 and CDR2 sequences are MNHEY and SVGAGI. The CDR3 contains 14 residues. Trimming took 4 bases from V and 6 from J; bases not matched to a gene: 5.

In nucleotides, the CDR3 is TGTGCCAGCAGTGAAGGCCCCTACGAGCAGTACTTC. Protein: CASSEGPYEQYF. This chain uses TRBV6-1 with TRBJ2-7; D not resolved. Germline V gene sequence: CDR1 MNHNS, CDR2 SASEGT. This CDR3 has 12 amino acids. Deletions cut 1 base from V and 2 bases from J, with 3 bases between.

This chain uses TRBV27 with TRBJ1-1; TRBD1 matches 9 bases. The germline gives CDR1 MNHEY, CDR2 SMNVEV (reference sequence). The CDR3 has 17 residues. With 2 bases clipped from V and 1 base from J, the junction kept 8 bases outside the gene matches. CDR3 DNA sequence: TGTGCCAGCAGTTTAGTGAGACAGGGGGGGTCGAACACTGAAGCTTTCTTT. This encodes CASSLVRQGGSNTEAFF.

A single count supports this clone. This rearrangement joins TRBV14 to TRBJ2-7; 11 bases align to TRBD1. The CDR3 loop spans 19 amino acids. The trim removed 0 bases at V and 5 bases at J, leaving 15 bases unmatched. The V gene's germline CDR1 is SGHDN and CDR2 FVKESK. CDR3 residues: CASSQDHPRTGGYIHEQYF. The CDR3 bases are TGTGCCAGCAGCCAAGATCACCCTCGGACAGGGGGCTATATCCACGAGCAGTACTTC. Based on the CDR3 plus reference TRBV14 and TRBJ2-7, the full variable domain is EAGVTQFPSHSVIEKGQTVTLRCDPISGHDNLYWYRRVMGKEIKFLLHFVKESKQDESGMPNNRFLAERTGGTYSTLKVQPAELEDSGVYFCASSQDHPRTGGYIHEQYFGPGTRLTVT.

The V and J genes are TRBV7-3 and TRBJ2-7; TRBD1 agrees at 7 bases. The CDR3 covers 12 residues. The V and J ends lost 5 bases and 3 bases, in that order; junction bases with no gene match: 1. The germline gives CDR1 SGHTA, CDR2 FQGTGA. The CDR3: CASSGTVYEQYF. The CDR3 coding sequence is TGTGCCAGCAGCGGGACAGTCTACGAGCAGTACTTC.

The chain combines TRBV10-3 with TRBJ2-7, with 13 nucleotides matching TRBD2. The CDR3 consists of 16 residues. The J segment lost 6 bases and the V segment lost 8 bases, leaving 13 bases of the junction unmatched. From germline, CDR1 is ENHRY and CDR2 SYGVKD. CDR3 sequence reads: CAIAVRTSGSSGEQYF. CDR3 nucleotides: TGTGCCATCGCAGTTCGGACTAGCGGGAGTAGCGGCGAGCAGTACTTC.

The chain combines TRBV7-6 with TRBJ2-3; 7 bases map to TRBD1. V lost 0 bases, J lost 2 bases, and 5 bases stayed unmatched. The CDR3 totals 16 residues. Germline CDR1 is SGHVS and CDR2 is FNYEAQ. The CDR3 spells CASSLASTGPTDTQYF. The CDR3 region has the DNA TGTGCCAGCAGCTTAGCCTCGACAGGGCCCACAGATACGCAGTATTTT.

This chain joins TRBV5-1 and TRBJ1-4; the match to TRBD1 covers 8 bases. The trim removed 5 bases at V and 6 bases at J, leaving 9 bases unmatched. Per the germline V gene, CDR1 is SGHRS and CDR2 is YFSETQ. The CDR3 is 15 amino acids. CDR3 sequence (DNA): TGCGCCAGCAGTAGCGGACAGGGCGGCCATGAAAAACTGTTTTTT. Its protein product is CASSSGQGGHEKLFF.

The gene calls are TRBV11-2 and TRBJ1-3, with D hard to call. With 5 bases removed from V and 2 bases from J, the gap between germline ends came to 13 bases. Germline assignment: CDR1 SGHAT and CDR2 FQNNGV. The CDR3 is 15 residues long. CDR3 in amino acids: CASSAGRAAGNTIYF. The CDR3 DNA follows: TGTGCCAGCAGCGCGGGCCGGGCCGCTGGAAACACCATATATTTT.

The chain has TRBV7-6 and TRBJ2-7; D is possibly TRBD2 (6 bases). There are 19 residues in the CDR3. Trimming took off 2 bases at V and 2 bases at J, with 25 bases between the two ends. The germline gives CDR1 SGHVS, CDR2 FNYEAQ. The CDR3 bases are TGTGCCAGCAGCTTAATGGGGCCGGGAGCTGGTCCCCCTGCCTACGAGCAGTACTTC. This gives the protein CASSLMGPGAGPPAYEQYF.

The chain carries TRBV5-1 and TRBJ2-7; 9 nucleotides match TRBD2. V lost 1 base and J lost 4; bases outside the gene matches: 3. Germline lookup yields CDR1 SGHRS and CDR2 YFSETQ. There are 14 residues in the CDR3. CDR3 residues: CASSLLAGSYEQYF. The CDR3, as DNA: TGCGCCAGCAGCTTGCTAGCGGGATCATACGAGCAGTACTTC.

This clone was picked up one time. CDR3 loop: CASRGQDSYNEQFF. The CDR3 DNA is TGTGCCAGCAGGGGGCAGGACTCCTACAATGAGCAGTTCTTC. This chain connects TRBV7-8 to TRBJ2-1, with D perhaps matching TRBD1 (5 bases). Trimming removed 6 bases from V and 0 bases from J, with 9 bases in between. Germline V gene data show CDR1 as SGHVS and CDR2 as FQNEAQ. The CDR3 extends over 14 amino acids.

The gene calls are TRBV7-9 and TRBJ2-7; TRBD1 matches 9 bases. V dropped 5 bases and J dropped 6; count of bases not matched to a gene: 8. Germline V gene data show CDR1 as SEHNR and CDR2 as FQNEAQ (reference sequence). The CDR3 totals 14 residues. As DNA, the CDR3 is TGTGCCAGCAGCCCCCGGACAGGGGCGGCCGAGCAGTACTTC. This translates into CASSPRTGAAEQYF.

The chain joins TRBV28 to TRBJ2-5; D is uncertain. The J call may be mistaken, given a closer DNA end match to TRBJ2-7. The CDR3 is 13 residues long. Germline V gene sequence: CDR1 MDHEN, CDR2 SYDVKM. Written as DNA, the CDR3 is TGTGCCAGCAGTTTACCCCCTACTGGCGAGCAGTACTTC. It yields the protein CASSLPPTGEQYF.